This T cell receptor beta chain was sequenced in a study of identical twins. The CDR3 is 13 amino acids. Looked up from germline, CDR1 is SQVTM and CDR2 is ANQGSEA. V dropped 7 bases and J dropped 2; count of bases not matched to a gene: 7. This clonotype was detected a few times. TCRdb redid the calling of the 5' RACE reads with MiXCR, one entry per CDR3 protein. The sample records about 1.7 million distinct CDR3 sequences, under 35% being singletons. Sequencing input: cord blood. The rearrangement uses TRBV29-1 and TRBJ1-1; 7 positions agree with TRBD1. The TCR was taken from a newborn girl in good health. As DNA, the CDR3 is TGCAGCGCGGAGGGACAGACAAACACTGAAGCTTTCTTT. Amino acids: CSAEGQTNTEAFF. Drawing the rest from reference TRBV29-1 and TRBJ1-1, the complete variable domain is SAVISQKPSRDICQRGTSLTIQCQVDSQVTMMFWYRQQPGQSLTLIATANQGSEATYESGFVIDKFPISRPNLTFSTLTVSNMSPEDSSIYLCSAEGQTNTEAFFGQGTRLTVV.